The clone carrying this TCR beta chain was seen a handful of times. It is likely a read error, because the conserved phenylalanine at the end of the CDR3 is missing. MiXCR, run by TCRdb on the PCR reads, gives a single entry per CDR3 protein. The data hold fewer than 15,000 distinct CDR3 sequences, with 45% to 55% observed a single time. This sample stems from a study of esophageal squamous cell carcinoma under preoperative chemotherapy. The CDR3 spans 14 residues. As to time point: before preoperative PTX-NDP chemotherapy. The chain is built from TRBV12-3 or TRBV12-4 and TRBJ2-1; TRBD2 matches 7 bases. The J call may be faulty, since TRBJ2-7 better matches the DNA end. This clonotype originated in a human donor with esophageal squamous cell carcinoma. The donor label of this sample is uncertain. This material was collected from a patient given preoperative chemotherapy. The CDR3 spells CASSKGRDFNEQYL. The CDR3 DNA reads TGTGCCAGCAGCAAAGGGAGGGACTTCAATGAGCAGTACCTC.